This T cell receptor beta chain was sequenced in a study of blood T cell repertoires in COVID-19. Overall study context: PBMCs, B-cell-depleted T cells, or T cells were the source of the cDNA or gDNA that made up the material.

V dropped 2 bases and J dropped 1; count of bases not matched to a gene: 8. The CDR3 is made up of 19 amino acids. Germline-derived CDR1 and CDR2 are SGDLS and YYNGEE. Only in-frame clones appear in the TCRdb table, and some are missing; sequencing was by immunoSEQ multiplex PCR. The table lists 200,000 to 250,000 clones, 85% to 90% of them singletons. Sequencing was performed on PBMCs or T cells enriched from blood (not recorded which). The chain links TRBV9 to TRBJ2-1, with 14 bases aligning to TRBD2. The clonotype originates from a woman aged 18-29 years in a cohort exposed to, infected with or recovered from COVID-19 (not recorded which). This CDR3 is CASSVGLAGDSNSYNEQFF. CDR3 in DNA: TGTGCCAGCAGCGTGGGACTAGCGGGGGACTCAAATTCCTACAATGAGCAGTTCTTC.